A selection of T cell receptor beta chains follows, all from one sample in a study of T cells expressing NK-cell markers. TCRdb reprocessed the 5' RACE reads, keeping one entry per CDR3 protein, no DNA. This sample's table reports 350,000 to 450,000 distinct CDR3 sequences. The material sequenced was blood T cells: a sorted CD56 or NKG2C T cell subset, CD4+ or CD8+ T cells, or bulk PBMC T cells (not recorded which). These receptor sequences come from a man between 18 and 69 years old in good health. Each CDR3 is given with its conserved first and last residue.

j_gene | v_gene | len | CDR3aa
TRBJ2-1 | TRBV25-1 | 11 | CARGGTREQFF
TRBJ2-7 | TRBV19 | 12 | CASSIMGSQQYF
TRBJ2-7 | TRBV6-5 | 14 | CASSYALATYEQYF
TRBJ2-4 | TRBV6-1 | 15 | CASRSESHAKNIQYF
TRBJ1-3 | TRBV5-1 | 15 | CASSLNGESGNTIYF
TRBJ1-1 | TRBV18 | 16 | CASSELEQGSSTEAFF
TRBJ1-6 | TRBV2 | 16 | CASSEEGSGVRSPLHF
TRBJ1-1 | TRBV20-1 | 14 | CSAQGQGAYIEAFF
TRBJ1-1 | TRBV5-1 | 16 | CASSGSGGASLSEAFF
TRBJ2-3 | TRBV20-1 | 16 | CSARPLAGGLSDTQYF
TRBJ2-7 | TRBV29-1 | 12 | CSVVKTGVEQYF
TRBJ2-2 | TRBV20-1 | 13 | CSARTIRPLGLFF
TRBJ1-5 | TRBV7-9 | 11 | CASFRSAPQHF
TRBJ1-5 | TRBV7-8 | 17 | CASSPAYRGGGNQPQHF
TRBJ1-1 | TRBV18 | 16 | CASSPVGRSMNTEAFF
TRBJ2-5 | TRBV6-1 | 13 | CASSERLFLAQYF
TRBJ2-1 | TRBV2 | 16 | CASSDFRQDLANEQFF
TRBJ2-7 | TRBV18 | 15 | CASSHQRSGLNEQYF
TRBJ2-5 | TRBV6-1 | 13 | CASMAGVQETQYF
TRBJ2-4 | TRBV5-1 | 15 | CASSLVGGVGDIQYF